A selection of T cell receptor beta chains follows, all from one sample in a study of CD8 T cells in Susac syndrome. A single record per CDR3 protein comes from TCRdb applying MiXCR to the immunoSEQ multiplex PCR reads. In the table there are 150,000 or so distinct CDR3 sequences, approximately 93% of which are singletons. The sequencing sample was made of CD4+ T cells from PBMCs. These receptors were obtained from a human donor with multiple sclerosis. Each CDR3 is given with its conserved first and last residue. The order of the fields is J gene, clone size, V gene, D gene, CDR3 length, CDR3 protein, CDR3 DNA. D genes are given only for firm matches. Size is omitted from some rows. Given values are once, few, many or a class for expanded clones.

TRBJ2-6 - TRBV28 - 15 CASSPASSGANVLTF TGTGCCAGCAGTCCGGCGAGCTCTGGGGCCAACGTCCTGACTTTC
TRBJ2-3 - TRBV30 TRBD2 14 CAWSRLAHTDTQYF TGTGCCTGGAGTAGACTAGCGCACACAGATACGCAGTATTTT
TRBJ2-2 - TRBV12-3/TRBV12-4 - 14 CASLRTTNTGELFF TGTGCCAGCCTCAGGACAACGAACACCGGGGAGCTGTTTTTT
TRBJ1-1 - TRBV12-5 - 13 CASGLEQGTEAFF TGTGCTAGTGGTTTGGAACAGGGAACTGAAGCTTTCTTT
TRBJ2-3 once TRBV6-1 - 13 CASSEEVTDTQYF TGTGCCAGCAGTGAAGAGGTGACAGATACGCAGTATTTT
TRBJ2-5 - TRBV7-2 TRBD2 13 CASSLSGKETQYF TGTGCCAGCAGCCTTAGCGGGAAGGAGACCCAGTACTTC
TRBJ1-1 - TRBV16 TRBD1 12 CASSQQDRVAFF TGTGCCAGCAGCCAACAGGACAGGGTTGCTTTCTTT
TRBJ2-1 - TRBV27 TRBD2 15 CASSLRGLEVWEQFF TGTGCCAGCAGTTTAAGGGGACTAGAGGTATGGGAGCAGTTCTTC
TRBJ2-7 - TRBV19 TRBD1 13 CASSSDRVREQYF TGTGCCAGTAGTTCGGACAGGGTGAGAGAGCAGTACTTC
TRBJ2-7 - TRBV12-3/TRBV12-4 TRBD2 12 CASREGNYEQYF TGTGCCAGCCGGGAGGGTAACTACGAGCAGTACTTC
TRBJ2-2 - TRBV29-1 - 12 CSVGGRAGELFF TGCAGCGTTGGAGGGCGGGCCGGGGAGCTGTTTTTT
TRBJ1-5 - TRBV19 - 14 CATHWGQGHQPQHF TGTGCCACCCACTGGGGGCAGGGGCATCAGCCCCAGCATTTT
TRBJ2-7 - TRBV10-3 - 13 CAIQRTLSYEQYF TGTGCCATCCAAAGGACGCTCTCCTACGAGCAGTACTTC
TRBJ2-3 - TRBV20-1 - 16 CSALDPRIGDTDTQYF TGCAGTGCCCTAGATCCCCGAATAGGGGACACAGATACGCAGTATTTT
TRBJ2-1 - TRBV6-6 - 12 CASNFPGTQQFF TGTGCCAGCAACTTCCCCGGGACCCAGCAGTTCTTC
TRBJ1-1 - TRBV6-5 - 13 CASSYSRGTEAFF TGTGCCAGCAGTTACTCGAGGGGAACTGAAGCTTTCTTT
TRBJ2-5 once TRBV20-1 - 13 CSATQGGQETQYF TGCAGTGCTACCCAGGGGGGACAGGAGACCCAGTACTTC
TRBJ1-5 - TRBV7-9 - 12 CASSFSDQPQHF TGTGCCAGCAGCTTTAGCGATCAGCCCCAGCATTTT
TRBJ2-5 - TRBV6-6 - 13 CASSLPPGETQYF TGTGCCAGCAGTTTACCGCCGGGGGAGACCCAGTACTTC
TRBJ2-3 - TRBV12-3/TRBV12-4 TRBD2 15 CASSAGTRVVNTQYF TGTGCCAGCAGTGCGGGGACTAGAGTAGTGAATACGCAGTATTTT
TRBJ2-5 - TRBV6-5 - 17 CASSYSLDSSFQETQYF TGTGCCAGCAGTTACTCGCTTGACAGCTCCTTCCAAGAGACCCAGTACTTC
TRBJ1-1 - TRBV29-1 TRBD1 14 CSVSIVQGATEAFF TGCAGCGTTTCCATCGTACAGGGGGCCACTGAAGCTTTCTTT
TRBJ2-3 - TRBV20-1 TRBD2 15 CSAGGLAGVMDTQYF TGCAGTGCTGGAGGACTAGCGGGAGTGATGGATACGCAGTATTTT
TRBJ1-1 - TRBV5-1 - 12 CASSPGHPEAFF TGCGCCAGCAGCCCCGGACATCCTGAAGCTTTCTTT
TRBJ1-5 - TRBV20-1 - 13 CSATAGANQPQHF TGCAGTGCTACAGCAGGGGCCAATCAGCCCCAGCATTTT
TRBJ1-1 - TRBV6-2/TRBV6-3 - 13 CASSYLHWTEAFF TGTGCCAGCAGTTATTTGCATTGGACTGAAGCTTTCTTT
TRBJ1-1 once TRBV30 - 12 CACRGQNTEAFF TGTGCCTGCAGGGGACAGAACACTGAAGCTTTCTTT
TRBJ2-5 - TRBV5-1 TRBD2 15 CASSLVTSGRETQYF TGCGCCAGCAGCTTGGTGACTAGCGGGAGAGAGACCCAGTACTTC
TRBJ1-1 - TRBV29-1 - 13 CSVHGQMNTEAFF TGCAGCGTTCATGGACAGATGAACACTGAAGCTTTCTTT
TRBJ2-1 - TRBV27 TRBD2 16 CASSKNSGNVYNEQFF TGTGCCAGCAGTAAAAATAGCGGGAACGTATACAATGAGCAGTTCTTC
TRBJ2-1 - TRBV12-3/TRBV12-4 - 14 CASLGRKPYNEQFF TGTGCCAGCTTAGGACGGAAGCCATACAATGAGCAGTTCTTC